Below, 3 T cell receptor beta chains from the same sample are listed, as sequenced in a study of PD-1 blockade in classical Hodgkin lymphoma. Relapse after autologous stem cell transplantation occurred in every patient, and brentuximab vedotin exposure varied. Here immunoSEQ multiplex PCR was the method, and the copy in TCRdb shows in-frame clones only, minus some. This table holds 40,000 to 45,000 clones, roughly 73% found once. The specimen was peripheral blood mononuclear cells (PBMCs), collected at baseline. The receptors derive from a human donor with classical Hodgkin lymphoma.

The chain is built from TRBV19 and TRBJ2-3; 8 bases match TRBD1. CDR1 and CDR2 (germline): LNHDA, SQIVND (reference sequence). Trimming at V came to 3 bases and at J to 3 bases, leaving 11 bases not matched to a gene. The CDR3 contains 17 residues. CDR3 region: CASSIGPRQGLTDTQYF. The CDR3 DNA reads TGTGCCAGTAGTATCGGGCCGCGACAGGGGTTGACAGATACGCAGTATTTT.

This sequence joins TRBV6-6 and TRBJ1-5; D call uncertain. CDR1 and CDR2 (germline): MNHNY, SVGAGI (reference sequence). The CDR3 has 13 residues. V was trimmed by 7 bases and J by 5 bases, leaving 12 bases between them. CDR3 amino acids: CASIRARDQPQHF. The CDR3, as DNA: TGTGCCAGCATCCGGGCGCGGGATCAGCCCCAGCATTTT.

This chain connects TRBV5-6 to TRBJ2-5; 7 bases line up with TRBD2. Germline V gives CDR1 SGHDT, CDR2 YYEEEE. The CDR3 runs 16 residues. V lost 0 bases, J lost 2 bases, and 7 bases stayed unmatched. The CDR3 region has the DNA TGTGCCAGCAGCTTGGGTCCCCCGGGACTACAAGAGACCCAGTACTTC. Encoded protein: CASSLGPPGLQETQYF.